Each of the 26 T cell receptor beta chains below was sequenced from the same sample in a study of T cell repertoires in cytomegalovirus infection. TCRdb redid the calling of the reads with MiXCR, one entry per CDR3 protein. Here the sample spans about 830,000 distinct CDR3 sequences, 30% to 35% being singletons. These receptors' targets are unknown. This material consisted of cultured CD8+ T cells from PBMCs, taken from culture after CMV antigen stimulation. The source is a human donor in good health (CMV status not recorded). Some clones in this sample may be carry-over from other donors' samples.

The chain links TRBV29-1 to TRBJ1-2; D call uncertain. Germline V gene sequence: CDR1 SQVTM, CDR2 ANQGSEA. V lost 0 bases and J lost 8, with 7 bases in between. The CDR3 spans 11 residues. The chain's CDR3 is CSVEDRRGYTF. The CDR3 DNA reads TGCAGCGTTGAAGACAGGAGAGGCTACACCTTC.

V gene TRBV12-5 combines with J gene TRBJ1-5; D gene uncertain. Germline CDR1 reads LGHNT; CDR2 reads FRNRAP. The CDR3 has 14 amino acids. V was cut by 7 bases and J by 7 bases, with 17 bases left in between. CDR3 coding DNA: TGTGCTAGTGCCCTGAACATGCCTCGACAGCCCCAGCATTTT. This gives the protein CASALNMPRQPQHF.

In this sample, this clonotype turned up a few times. V and J are TRBV2 and TRBJ2-3; 10 bases are a match to TRBD2. In germline, CDR1 is SNHLY, CDR2 FYNNEI. V dropped 8 bases and J dropped 5; count of bases not matched to a gene: 4. The CDR3 runs to 13 residues. CDR3 loop: CASWGTSVDTQYF. In nucleotides, the CDR3 is TGTGCCAGCTGGGGGACTAGCGTAGATACGCAGTATTTT. Combining the CDR3 with reference TRBV2 and TRBJ2-3 gives the whole variable domain EPEVTQTPSHQVTQMGQEVILRCVPISNHLYFYWYRQILGQKVEFLVSFYNNEISEKSEIFDDQFSVERPDGSNFTLKIRSTKLEDSAMYFCASWGTSVDTQYFGPGTRLTVL.

This clonotype appeared a single time. The chain uses TRBV18 and TRBJ2-2; D is unclear. V gave up 0 bases and J gave up 13 bases, with 12 bases separating them. The germline CDR1 and CDR2 sequences are KGHSH and LQKENI. The CDR3 consists of 13 residues. The CDR3 DNA sequence: TGTGCCAGCTCACCACCGTTCCCAGCAGGGCTGTTTTTT. It specifies CASSPPFPAGLFF.

The chain has TRBV27 and TRBJ1-2, with no clear D. CDR1 and CDR2 (germline): MNHEY, SMNVEV (reference sequence). V lost 7 bases and J 4 bases, leaving 13 bases between the germline ends. This CDR3 has 13 amino acids. The CDR3 region has the DNA TGTGCCAGCACCCCTGTGGCGGGCTATGGCTACACCTTC. Residues: CASTPVAGYGYTF.

The table lists this clonotype with many counts. This sequence joins TRBV13 and TRBJ1-5; weak D call: TRBD1 (5 bases). The germline V gene has CDR1 PRHDT and CDR2 FYEKMQ (reference sequence). The V gene lost 1 base and the J gene lost 2 bases, with 18 bases spanning the gap. The length of the CDR3 is 18 residues. CDR3 residues: CASSLAAGPDTGNQPQHF. The DNA of the CDR3 is TGTGCCAGCAGCTTAGCTGCGGGGCCGGATACGGGCAATCAGCCCCAGCATTTT.

The V call is TRBV3-1, the J call TRBJ2-6, with no clear D. Germline V CDR1 and CDR2: LGHDT, YNNKEL (reference sequence). The CDR3 is made up of 19 amino acids. V was clipped by 0 bases and J by 3 bases, with 18 bases between them. The CDR3 spells CASSQEPLTSPGGANVLTF. DNA for the CDR3: TGTGCCAGCAGCCAAGAGCCCCTTACCTCCCCTGGTGGGGCCAACGTCCTGACTTTC.

CDR3 nucleotide sequence: TGTGCCAGCAGTTACCGCGGCGACAGGGGGCGGGAGACCCAGTACTTC. This encodes CASSYRGDRGRETQYF. V is TRBV6-5 and J is TRBJ2-5, with TRBD1 identical over 10 bases. Germline trimming cut 2 bases from V and 5 bases from J; bases unmatched to any gene: 8. Germline CDR1 is MNHEY and CDR2 is SVGAGI. CDR3 size: 16 residues.

This clonotype appeared a few times. The chain uses TRBV2 and TRBJ1-1, with 9 bases that match TRBD1. Per the germline V gene, CDR1 is SNHLY and CDR2 is FYNNEI. The CDR3 has 11 amino acids. CDR3 nucleotides: TGTGCAGACAGGGGGGAGACTGAAGCTTTCTTT. Its protein product is CADRGETEAFF.

The J gene is TRBJ2-7, the V gene TRBV6-1; 7 nucleotides match TRBD1. Germline V gene lookup returns CDR1 MNHNS and CDR2 SASEGT. The CDR3 is 14 amino acids. The J segment lost 2 bases and the V segment lost 5 bases, leaving 6 bases of the junction unmatched. The CDR3 coding sequence is TGTGCCAGCAGTCCCGGGACAGCCCCCTACGAGCAGTACTTC. It specifies CASSPGTAPYEQYF.

The V and J genes are TRBV5-1 and TRBJ2-7; TRBD1 matches 11 bases. V lost 1 base, J lost 7 bases, and 13 bases stayed unmatched. CDR3 length equals 17 residues. In germline, CDR1 is SGHRS, CDR2 YFSETQ. This CDR3 reads CASSLFGTGGLKGEQYF. The CDR3 DNA is TGCGCCAGCAGCTTGTTCGGGACAGGGGGTTTAAAGGGGGAGCAGTACTTC.

This clonotype was counted a few times. V gene TRBV10-3 combines with J gene TRBJ1-6; 7 bases agree with TRBD1. The V gene end was trimmed by 2 bases and the J gene end by 0 bases; junction bases not matched to a gene: 7. Germline V gives CDR1 ENHRY, CDR2 SYGVKD. This CDR3 is built from 18 residues. DNA for the CDR3: TGTGCCATCAGTGAGAGGGACAGAGAGCGCTCCTATAATTCACCCCTCCACTTT. This sequence encodes CAISERDRERSYNSPLHF.

The chain combines TRBV12-3 or TRBV12-4 with TRBJ2-1, with 13 bases lining up with TRBD2. CDR3 length: 20 residues. V dropped 6 bases and J dropped 0; count of bases not matched to a gene: 14. The CDR3 spells CASSRGRGLAGELSYNEQFF. In nucleotides, the CDR3 is TGTGCCAGCAGCAGAGGCCGCGGACTAGCGGGGGAACTCTCCTACAATGAGCAGTTCTTC.

The gene calls are TRBV7-6 and TRBJ2-1; TRBD2 aligns across 8 bases. J was trimmed by 5 bases and V by 6 bases; bases with no gene match: 6. CDR3 size: 14 residues. Germline V gene lookup returns CDR1 SGHVS and CDR2 FNYEAQ. The CDR3 DNA sequence: TGTGCCAGCAGGCCGGGACTAGAAAACAATGAGCAGTTCTTC. Residues: CASRPGLENNEQFF.

The chain has TRBV12-3 or TRBV12-4 and TRBJ2-1, with D hard to call. Trimming pared 1 base from V and 8 bases from J, leaving 15 bases between. CDR3 size: 15 residues. CDR3 bases: TGTGCCAGCAGTTTAGTGATCCGGATCTCCCATGAGCAGTTCTTC. Its translation is CASSLVIRISHEQFF.

The rearrangement joins TRBV6-1 to TRBJ2-5, with D unclear. Trimming pared 1 base from V and 8 bases from J, leaving 8 bases between. This CDR3 is built from 12 residues. Germline assignment: CDR1 MNHNS and CDR2 SASEGT. The DNA for the CDR3 is TGTGCCAGCAGTGAAGGGGATGGAACCCAGTACTTC. It is translated as CASSEGDGTQYF.

This clonotype was observed at least ten times. The chain couples TRBV7-2 to TRBJ2-5, with 9 positions matching TRBD2. The CDR3 extends over 16 amino acids. The J segment lost 0 bases and the V segment lost 4 bases, leaving 6 bases of the junction unmatched. Germline V gene lookup returns CDR1 SGHTA and CDR2 FQGNSA. This CDR3 is CASSSLAGANQETQYF. The DNA for the CDR3 is TGTGCCAGCAGCTCTTTAGCGGGGGCAAACCAAGAGACCCAGTACTTC.

This clonotype has just a few counts. The genes are TRBV19 and TRBJ1-6; D perhaps matches TRBD1 (5 bases). Trimming removed 7 bases from V and 0 bases from J, with 19 bases in between. Germline loops: CDR1 LNHDA, CDR2 SQIVND (reference sequence). CDR3 length equals 18 residues. The CDR3 reads CASNPGHQSSSYNSPLHF. CDR3 sequence (DNA): TGTGCCAGTAATCCAGGACACCAATCGAGCTCCTATAATTCACCCCTCCACTTT.

This clonotype was observed a few times. The chain has TRBV27 and TRBJ2-5, with D possibly TRBD1 on 5 matching bases. The CDR3 has 14 amino acids. Germline-derived CDR1 and CDR2 are MNHEY and SMNVEV (reference sequence). The germline V and J ends were trimmed by 5 bases and 6 bases, with 16 bases remaining between them. The CDR3 nucleotides read TGTGCCAGCAGTCCCCCAGGCAGGGCGAAGACCCAGTACTTC. It specifies CASSPPGRAKTQYF.

In this sample, this clonotype turned up a few times. The genes are TRBV4-1 and TRBJ1-2; D is unresolved. This CDR3 comprises 14 residues. V lost 0 bases to trimming and J lost 6 bases, with 11 bases between them. In germline, CDR1 is MGHRA, CDR2 YSYEKL. CDR3 in DNA: TGCGCCAGCAGCCAAGAGGCTCCCCGAGATGGCTACACCTTC. It translates to CASSQEAPRDGYTF.

The chain recombines TRBV14 with TRBJ1-1; D gene ambiguous. This CDR3 contains 16 residues. The ends were cut back, 10 bases at V and 1 base at J, with 22 bases in the middle. Germline V lookup: CDR1 SGHDN, CDR2 FVKESK. The CDR3 DNA sequence: TGTGCCACCAACAACTACGCTCGGACGGGGAACACTGAAGCTTTCTTT. Its translation: CATNNYARTGNTEAFF. Full variable domain (rest looked up from reference TRBV14 and TRBJ1-1): EAGVTQFPSHSVIEKGQTVTLRCDPISGHDNLYWYRRVMGKEIKFLLHFVKESKQDESGMPNNRFLAERTGGTYSTLKVQPAELEDSGVYFCATNNYARTGNTEAFFGQGTRLTVV.

On this clonotype itself: The junction differs from germline at one of its ends, possibly a read error. The chain links TRBV6-5 to TRBJ1-1; maybe TRBD1 (6 bases). CDR1 is MNHEY and CDR2 is SVGAGI in the germline V gene. The CDR3 totals 16 residues. The CDR3 loop is CASSFPPGHRNNEAFF. CDR3 sequence (DNA): TGTGCCAGCAGTTTCCCCCCGGGACATAGGAACAATGAAGCTTTCTTT.

This clonotype has a handful of counts. Written as DNA, the CDR3 is TGTGCCAGCAGCTCACTACCCCCTAGAATAACCCCAGAAGACACAGATACGCAGTATTTT. Encoded protein: CASSSLPPRITPEDTDTQYF. The chain has TRBV7-6 and TRBJ2-3; D call uncertain. The CDR3 is 20 amino acids. V gave up 4 bases and J gave up 2 bases, with 28 bases separating them. CDR1 is SGHVS and CDR2 is FNYEAQ in the germline V gene.

This chain connects TRBV6-5 to TRBJ1-5; the match to TRBD1 covers 12 bases. V shed 5 bases, J shed 6 bases, and the junction held 17 bases outside the gene matches. This CDR3 spans 19 amino acids. Germline V gene sequence: CDR1 MNHEY, CDR2 SVGAGI. This CDR3 is CASSPIRGTGGLGGQPQHF. The CDR3 DNA reads as TGTGCCAGCAGTCCAATTAGGGGGACAGGGGGCCTTGGAGGTCAGCCCCAGCATTTT.

V usage is TRBV6-2 or TRBV6-3 and J usage is TRBJ1-6, with D tentatively TRBD1 (5 bases). Germline CDR1 MNHEY, CDR2 SVGEGT. This CDR3 is 19 amino acids long. Trimming pared 2 bases from V and 2 bases from J, leaving 19 bases between. The CDR3 sequence: CASSYASGTLAAYNSPLHF. CDR3 in DNA: TGTGCCAGCAGTTACGCCTCCGGGACCCTAGCGGCCTATAATTCACCCCTCCACTTT.

The table lists this clonotype with many counts. The rearrangement uses TRBV12-3 or TRBV12-4 and TRBJ1-3; D may be TRBD1 (5 bases). The CDR3 sequence is 15 residues long. V lost 5 bases to trimming and J lost 0 bases, with 11 bases between them. CDR3 protein: CASSRGALSGNTIYF. The CDR3 bases are TGTGCCAGCAGTCGCGGGGCCCTCTCTGGAAACACCATATATTTT.